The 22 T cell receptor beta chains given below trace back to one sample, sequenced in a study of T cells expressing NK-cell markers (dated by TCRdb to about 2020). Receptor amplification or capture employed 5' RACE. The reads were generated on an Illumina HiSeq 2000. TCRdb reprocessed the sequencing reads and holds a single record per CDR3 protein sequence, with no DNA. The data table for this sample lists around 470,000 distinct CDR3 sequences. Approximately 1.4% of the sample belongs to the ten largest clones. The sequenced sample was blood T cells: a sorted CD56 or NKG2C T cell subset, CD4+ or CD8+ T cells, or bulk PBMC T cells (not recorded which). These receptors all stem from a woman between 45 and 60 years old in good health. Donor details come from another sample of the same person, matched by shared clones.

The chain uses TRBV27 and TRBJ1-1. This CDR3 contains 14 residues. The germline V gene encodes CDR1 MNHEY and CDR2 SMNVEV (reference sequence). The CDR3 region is CASSLLGPARHAFF.

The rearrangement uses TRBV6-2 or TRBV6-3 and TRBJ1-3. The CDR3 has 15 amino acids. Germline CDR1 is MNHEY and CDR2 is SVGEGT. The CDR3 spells CASSYSWPSGNTIYF.

CDR3: CASREYNEQFF. The J gene is TRBJ2-1, the V gene TRBV25-1. This CDR3 comprises 11 residues. From germline, CDR1 is MGHDK and CDR2 SYGVNS.

The CDR3 region is CASSLREQGAMVETQYF. This chain links TRBV7-9 with TRBJ2-5; TCRdb's D gene call, TRBD1, goes unchecked for lack of DNA. Germline CDR1 is SEHNR and CDR2 is FQNEAQ (reference sequence). The CDR3 has 17 amino acids.

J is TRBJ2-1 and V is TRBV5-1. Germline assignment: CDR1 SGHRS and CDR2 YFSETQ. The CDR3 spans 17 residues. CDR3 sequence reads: CASSPVPNSQAYNEQFF.

The CDR3 loop is CASSYSNLAGVETQYF. The chain joins TRBV6-5 to TRBJ2-5; TCRdb reports TRBD2, a call that lacks DNA to check it against. CDR1 MNHEY and CDR2 SVGAGI come from the germline V gene. There are 16 residues in the CDR3.

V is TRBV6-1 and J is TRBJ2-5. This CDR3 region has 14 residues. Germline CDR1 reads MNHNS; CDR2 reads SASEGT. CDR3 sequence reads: CASSEVVSKETQYF.

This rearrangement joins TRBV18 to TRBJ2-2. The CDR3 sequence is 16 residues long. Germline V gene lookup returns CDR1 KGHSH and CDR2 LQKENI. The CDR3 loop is CASSPPSQKLTGELFF.

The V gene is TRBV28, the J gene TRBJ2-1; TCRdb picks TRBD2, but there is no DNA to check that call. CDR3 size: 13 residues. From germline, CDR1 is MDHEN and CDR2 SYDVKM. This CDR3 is CASSSGRDNEQFF.

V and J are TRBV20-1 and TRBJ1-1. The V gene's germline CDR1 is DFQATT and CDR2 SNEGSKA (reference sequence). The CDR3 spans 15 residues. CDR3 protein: CSAKLRTAGKTEAFF.

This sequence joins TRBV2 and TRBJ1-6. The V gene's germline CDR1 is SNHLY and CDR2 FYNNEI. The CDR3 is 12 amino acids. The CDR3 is CASSEARGSLHF.

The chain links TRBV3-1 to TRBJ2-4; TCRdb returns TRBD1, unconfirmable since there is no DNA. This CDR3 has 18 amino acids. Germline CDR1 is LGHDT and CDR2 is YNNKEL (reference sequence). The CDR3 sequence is CASSQEVGGGGSKNIQYF.

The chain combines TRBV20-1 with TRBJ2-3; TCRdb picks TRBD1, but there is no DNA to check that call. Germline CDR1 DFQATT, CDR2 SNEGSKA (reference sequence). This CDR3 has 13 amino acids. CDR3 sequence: CSAPQGIGDTQYF.

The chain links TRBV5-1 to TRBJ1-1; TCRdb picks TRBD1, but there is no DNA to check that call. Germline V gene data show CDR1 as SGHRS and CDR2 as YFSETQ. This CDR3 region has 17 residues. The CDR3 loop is CASSSTGLTRLNTEAFF. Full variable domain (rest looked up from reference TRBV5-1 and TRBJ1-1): KAGVTQTPRYLIKTRGQQVTLSCSPISGHRSVSWYQQTPGQGLQFLFEYFSETQRNKGNFPGRFSGRQFSNSRSEMNVSTLELGDSALYLCASSSTGLTRLNTEAFFGQGTRLTVV.

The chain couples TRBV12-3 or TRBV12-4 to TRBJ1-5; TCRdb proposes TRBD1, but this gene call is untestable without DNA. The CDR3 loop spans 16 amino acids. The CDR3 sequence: CASSLRRDRGNQPQHF.

The CDR3 sequence: CASSQTGANTEAFF. This rearrangement joins TRBV4-2 to TRBJ1-1; TCRdb lists TRBD1, though no DNA is available to test this call. The CDR3 totals 14 residues. Germline-derived CDR1 and CDR2 are LGHNA and YNFKEQ.

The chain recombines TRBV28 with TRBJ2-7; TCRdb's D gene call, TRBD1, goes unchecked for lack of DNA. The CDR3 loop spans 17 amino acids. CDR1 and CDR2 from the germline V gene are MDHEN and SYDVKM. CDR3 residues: CASIQGSVNRATYEQYF.

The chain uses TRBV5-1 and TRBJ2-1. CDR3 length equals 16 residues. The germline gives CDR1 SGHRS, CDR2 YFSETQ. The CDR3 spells CASSLANGLDYNEQFF.

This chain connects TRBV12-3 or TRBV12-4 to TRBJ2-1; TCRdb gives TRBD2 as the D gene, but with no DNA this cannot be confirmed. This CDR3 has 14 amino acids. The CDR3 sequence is CASSLASGSNEQFF.

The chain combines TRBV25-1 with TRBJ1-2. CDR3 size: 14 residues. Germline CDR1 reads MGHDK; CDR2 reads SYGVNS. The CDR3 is CASSGRSSNYGYTF.

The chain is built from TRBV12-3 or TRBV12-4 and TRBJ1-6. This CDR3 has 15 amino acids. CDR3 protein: CASSQLSSYNSPLHF.

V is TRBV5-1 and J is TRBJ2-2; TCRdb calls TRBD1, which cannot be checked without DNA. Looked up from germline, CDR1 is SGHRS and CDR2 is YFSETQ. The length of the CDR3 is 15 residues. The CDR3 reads CASRPETGVSGELFF.